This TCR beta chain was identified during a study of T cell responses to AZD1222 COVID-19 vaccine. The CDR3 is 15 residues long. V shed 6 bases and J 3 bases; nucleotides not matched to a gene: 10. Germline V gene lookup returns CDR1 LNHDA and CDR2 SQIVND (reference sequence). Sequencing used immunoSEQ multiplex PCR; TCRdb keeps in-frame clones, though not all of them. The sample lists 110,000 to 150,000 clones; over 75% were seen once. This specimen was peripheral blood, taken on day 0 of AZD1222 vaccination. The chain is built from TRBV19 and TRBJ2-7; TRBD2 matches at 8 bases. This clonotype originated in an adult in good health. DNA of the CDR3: TGTGCCAGTAGAAGCGTAGCGGGGCCATTCTACGAGCAGTACTTC. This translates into CASRSVAGPFYEQYF.